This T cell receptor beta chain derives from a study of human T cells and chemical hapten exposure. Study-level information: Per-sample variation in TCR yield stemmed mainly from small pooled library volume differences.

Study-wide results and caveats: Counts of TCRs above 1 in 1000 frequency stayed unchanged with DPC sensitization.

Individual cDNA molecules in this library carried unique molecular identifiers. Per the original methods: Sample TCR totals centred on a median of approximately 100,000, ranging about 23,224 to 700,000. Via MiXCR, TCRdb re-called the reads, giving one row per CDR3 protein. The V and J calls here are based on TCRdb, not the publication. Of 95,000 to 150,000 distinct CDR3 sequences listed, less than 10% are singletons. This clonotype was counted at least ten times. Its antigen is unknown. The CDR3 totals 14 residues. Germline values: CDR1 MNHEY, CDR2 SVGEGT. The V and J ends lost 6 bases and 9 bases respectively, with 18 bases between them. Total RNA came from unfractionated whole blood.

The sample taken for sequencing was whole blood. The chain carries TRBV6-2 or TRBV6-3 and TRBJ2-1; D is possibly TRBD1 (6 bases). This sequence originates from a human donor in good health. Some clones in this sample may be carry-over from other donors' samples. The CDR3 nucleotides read TGTGCCAGCAGCTTTGCCGGGACAACGGGTGAGCAGTTCTTC. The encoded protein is CASSFAGTTGEQFF.